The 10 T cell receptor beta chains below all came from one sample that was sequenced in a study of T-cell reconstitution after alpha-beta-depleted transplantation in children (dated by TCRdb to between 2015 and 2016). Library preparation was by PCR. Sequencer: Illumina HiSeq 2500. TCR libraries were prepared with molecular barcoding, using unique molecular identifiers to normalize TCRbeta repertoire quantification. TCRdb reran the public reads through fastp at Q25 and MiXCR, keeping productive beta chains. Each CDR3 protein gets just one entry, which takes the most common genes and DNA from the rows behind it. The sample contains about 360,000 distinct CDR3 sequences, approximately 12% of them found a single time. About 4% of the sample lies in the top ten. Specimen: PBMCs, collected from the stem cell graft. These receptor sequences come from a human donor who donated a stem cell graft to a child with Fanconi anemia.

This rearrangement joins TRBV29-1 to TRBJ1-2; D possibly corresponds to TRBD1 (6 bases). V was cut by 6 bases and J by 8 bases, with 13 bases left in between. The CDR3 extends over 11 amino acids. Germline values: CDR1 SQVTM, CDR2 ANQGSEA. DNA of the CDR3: TGCAGCGTACAGGGTGTCCTGGGCTACACCTTC. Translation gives CSVQGVLGYTF.

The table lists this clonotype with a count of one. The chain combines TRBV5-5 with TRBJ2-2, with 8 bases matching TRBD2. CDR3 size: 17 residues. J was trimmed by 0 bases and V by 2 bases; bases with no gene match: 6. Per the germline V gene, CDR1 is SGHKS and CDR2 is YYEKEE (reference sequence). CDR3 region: CASSFSPGLANTGELFF. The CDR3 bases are TGTGCCAGCAGCTTTTCCCCGGGACTAGCGAACACCGGGGAGCTGTTTTTT.

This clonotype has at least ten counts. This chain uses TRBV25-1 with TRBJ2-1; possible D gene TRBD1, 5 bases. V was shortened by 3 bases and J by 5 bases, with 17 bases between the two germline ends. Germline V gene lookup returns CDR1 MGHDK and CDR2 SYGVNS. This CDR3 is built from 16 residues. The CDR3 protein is CASSDDQRGENNEQFF. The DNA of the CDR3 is TGTGCCAGCAGTGACGACCAAAGGGGCGAGAACAATGAGCAGTTCTTC.

The CDR3 nucleotides read TGCGCCAGCAGCTTGACCGGGGCCACTAGCACAGATACGCAGTATTTT. Translation: CASSLTGATSTDTQYF. The chain uses TRBV5-1 and TRBJ2-3; the D gene could be TRBD1 or TRBD2 (5 bases each). Trimming cost V 1 base and J 0 bases, with 12 bases left between them. Germline V gene lookup returns CDR1 SGHRS and CDR2 YFSETQ. The CDR3 totals 16 residues.

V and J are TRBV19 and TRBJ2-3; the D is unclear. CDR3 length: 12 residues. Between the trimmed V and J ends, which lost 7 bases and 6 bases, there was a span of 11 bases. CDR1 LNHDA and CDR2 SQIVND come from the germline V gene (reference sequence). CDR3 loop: CASNARWDTQYF. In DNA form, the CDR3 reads TGTGCCAGTAACGCTCGGTGGGATACGCAGTATTTT.

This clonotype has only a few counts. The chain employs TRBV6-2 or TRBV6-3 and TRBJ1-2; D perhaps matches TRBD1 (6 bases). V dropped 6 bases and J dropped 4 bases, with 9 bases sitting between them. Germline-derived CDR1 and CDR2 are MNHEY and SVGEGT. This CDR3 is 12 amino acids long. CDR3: CASSDRIYGYTF. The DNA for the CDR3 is TGTGCCAGCAGCGACAGGATCTATGGCTACACCTTC.

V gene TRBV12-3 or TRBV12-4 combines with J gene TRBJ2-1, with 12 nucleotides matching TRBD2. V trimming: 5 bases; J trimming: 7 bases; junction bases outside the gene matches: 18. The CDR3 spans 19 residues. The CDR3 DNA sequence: TGTGCCAGCAGTCCACCTCTGCCCCGGTTGCTAGCGGGGGGGAATGAGCAGTTCTTC. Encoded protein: CASSPPLPRLLAGGNEQFF.

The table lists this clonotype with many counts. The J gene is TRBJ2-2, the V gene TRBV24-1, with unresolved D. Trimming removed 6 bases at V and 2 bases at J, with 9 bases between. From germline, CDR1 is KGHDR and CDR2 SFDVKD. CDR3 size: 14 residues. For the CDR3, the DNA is TGTGCCACCAGTCGAGGTCTAAACACCGGGGAGCTGTTTTTT. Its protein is CATSRGLNTGELFF.

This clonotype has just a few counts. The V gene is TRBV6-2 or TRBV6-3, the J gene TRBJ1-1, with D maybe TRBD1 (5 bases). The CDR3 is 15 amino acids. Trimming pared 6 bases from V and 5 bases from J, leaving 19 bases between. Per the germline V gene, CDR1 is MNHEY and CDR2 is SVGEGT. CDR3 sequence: CASSPSQGLGTEAFF. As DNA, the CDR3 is TGTGCCAGCAGCCCCAGCCAGGGCTTGGGAACTGAAGCTTTCTTT.

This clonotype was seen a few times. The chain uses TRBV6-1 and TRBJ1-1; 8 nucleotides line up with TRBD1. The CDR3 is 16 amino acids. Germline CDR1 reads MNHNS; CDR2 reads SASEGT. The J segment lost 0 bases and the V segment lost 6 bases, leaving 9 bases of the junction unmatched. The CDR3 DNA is TGTGCCAGCAGAACAGGGGGAGAAGGCGTGAACACTGAAGCTTTCTTT. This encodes CASRTGGEGVNTEAFF.